This T cell receptor (beta chain) was recovered during a study of identical twins. Notes on the study in general: Cord blood's abundant beta clonotypes had fewer insertions, unlike memory repertoires. Invariant MAIT and iNKT cells are populations that could partly confound zero-insertion analyses. Twins showed weaker excess sharing in their beta out-of-frame sequences.

Germline loops: CDR1 SGHRS, CDR2 YFSETQ. V was cut by 4 bases and J by 2 bases, with 15 bases left in between. CDR3 size: 16 residues. A single record per CDR3 protein comes from TCRdb applying MiXCR to the 5' RACE reads. The table lists around 550,000 distinct CDR3 sequences, around 15% of them singletons. This clonotype turned up a few times. The antigen remains undetermined. The sample was also reused in another study, on yellow fever vaccine responses in identical twins.

The rearrangement uses TRBV5-1 and TRBJ2-2; D remains ambiguous. The sequence was collected from a woman between 18 and 30 years old in good health. What was sequenced was CD4+ T cells sorted from blood. The CDR3 region is CASSPAVTINTGELFF. The CDR3 DNA is TGCGCCAGCAGCCCCGCAGTAACTATAAACACCGGGGAGCTGTTTTTT.